This is a list of T cell receptor beta chains from one sample in a study of Ad26.COV2.S vaccination and SARS-CoV-2 variants. The assay was immunoSEQ multiplex PCR, and TCRdb's table has in-frame clones only and misses some. The data contain approximately 480,000 clones, roughly 89% of them seen just once; the ten biggest clones take up over 10%. Specimen: peripheral blood, collected in a trial of Ad26.COV2.S vaccine versus placebo. The receptors shown here come from a person between 18 and 60 years old who received the Ad26.COV2.S COVID-19 vaccine or a placebo. Both conserved end residues are part of each CDR3. Fields, in order: clone size, J gene, V gene, D gene, CDR3 DNA, CDR3 protein. A D gene is named only where the DNA matches it firmly. Not every row has a clone size; where given, it reads once, few, many or a size class.

abundance: .; j_gene: TRBJ2-5; v_gene: TRBV28; d_gene: TRBD2; CDR3nt: TGTGCCAGCAGTTTATATCCTAGCGGGAGTCTAGAGACCCAGTACTTC; CDR3aa: CASSLYPSGSLETQYF
abundance: .; j_gene: TRBJ2-3; v_gene: TRBV5-1; d_gene: TRBD1; CDR3nt: TGCGCCAGCAGCTACTCCGGGACAGGGTTGACAGATACGCAGTATTTT; CDR3aa: CASSYSGTGLTDTQYF
abundance: .; j_gene: TRBJ1-1; v_gene: TRBV30; d_gene: .; CDR3nt: TGTGCCTGGAGTGTTGGGGGGCACGTGAGGCCTGAAGCTTTCTTT; CDR3aa: CAWSVGGHVRPEAFF
abundance: once; j_gene: TRBJ2-1; v_gene: TRBV27; d_gene: .; CDR3nt: TGTGCCAGCAGTTCCCAGACGGGGAGGTGGGCGGATGAGCAGTTCTTC; CDR3aa: CASSSQTGRWADEQFF
abundance: .; j_gene: TRBJ1-5; v_gene: TRBV19; d_gene: .; CDR3nt: TGTGCCAGTAGTATCGGGGGGTCGAGCAATCAGCCCCAGCATTTT; CDR3aa: CASSIGGSSNQPQHF
abundance: .; j_gene: TRBJ2-1; v_gene: TRBV2; d_gene: .; CDR3nt: TGTGCCAGCACCCAAGGGGGGAGGGCTTCCAATGAGCAGTTCTTC; CDR3aa: CASTQGGRASNEQFF
abundance: .; j_gene: TRBJ1-2; v_gene: TRBV4-3; d_gene: .; CDR3nt: TGCGCCAGCAGCGCGGGGGCGTGGGGCTACACCTTC; CDR3aa: CASSAGAWGYTF
abundance: .; j_gene: TRBJ2-4; v_gene: TRBV28; d_gene: .; CDR3nt: TGTGCCAGCAGTTTTGGTCCCTCGTTGGGCATAGCCAAAAACATTCAGTACTTC; CDR3aa: CASSFGPSLGIAKNIQYF
abundance: once; j_gene: TRBJ2-1; v_gene: TRBV19; d_gene: .; CDR3nt: TGTGCCAGTACATACGGGGGCAGGGCGGATGAGCAGTTCTTC; CDR3aa: CASTYGGRADEQFF
abundance: .; j_gene: TRBJ2-3; v_gene: TRBV5-1; d_gene: TRBD2; CDR3nt: TGCGCCAGCAGCGTGACTAGCGGTTTGGGGGTGGATACGCAGTATTTT; CDR3aa: CASSVTSGLGVDTQYF
abundance: .; j_gene: TRBJ2-7; v_gene: TRBV27; d_gene: .; CDR3nt: TGTGCCAGCAGTTCCCGGGCCGACGAGCAGTACTTC; CDR3aa: CASSSRADEQYF
abundance: .; j_gene: TRBJ1-2; v_gene: TRBV19; d_gene: .; CDR3nt: TGTGCCAGTAGTCGGGATTATGCGGACTATGGCTACACCTTC; CDR3aa: CASSRDYADYGYTF
abundance: .; j_gene: TRBJ1-1; v_gene: TRBV11-2; d_gene: .; CDR3nt: TGTGCCAGCAGCTTAAAAATAATGAACACTGAAGCTTTCTTT; CDR3aa: CASSLKIMNTEAFF
abundance: .; j_gene: TRBJ2-7; v_gene: TRBV6-6; d_gene: TRBD2; CDR3nt: TGTGCCAGCAGCCCCGCGGGAGCGGGAGGGTCCTACGAGCAGTACTTC; CDR3aa: CASSPAGAGGSYEQYF
abundance: .; j_gene: TRBJ1-3; v_gene: TRBV9; d_gene: .; CDR3nt: TGTGCCAGCAGCGTATCATCCTCTGGAAACACCATATATTTT; CDR3aa: CASSVSSSGNTIYF
abundance: once; j_gene: TRBJ1-1; v_gene: TRBV4-3; d_gene: .; CDR3nt: TGCGCCAGCAGCCTCGGCGGGAGCACTGAAGCTTTCTTT; CDR3aa: CASSLGGSTEAFF
abundance: .; j_gene: TRBJ2-1; v_gene: TRBV9; d_gene: .; CDR3nt: TGTGCCAGCAGCGTAGTTGTGGGCGGGCTTGAGCAGTTCTTC; CDR3aa: CASSVVVGGLEQFF
abundance: .; j_gene: TRBJ2-5; v_gene: TRBV7-2; d_gene: TRBD2; CDR3nt: TGTGCCAGCAGCTTAGCGCTAGCGGGAGAGACCCAGTACTTC; CDR3aa: CASSLALAGETQYF
abundance: few; j_gene: TRBJ1-5; v_gene: TRBV6-5; d_gene: .; CDR3nt: TGTGCCAGCACCAAGGGTATTTCTCAGCCCCAGCATTTT; CDR3aa: CASTKGISQPQHF
abundance: few; j_gene: TRBJ1-1; v_gene: TRBV7-6; d_gene: TRBD1; CDR3nt: TGTGCCAGCAGCCATCCGGGACAGGGATGGTTAAGGACTGAAGCTTTCTTT; CDR3aa: CASSHPGQGWLRTEAFF
abundance: .; j_gene: TRBJ1-1; v_gene: TRBV29-1; d_gene: .; CDR3nt: TGCAGCGTTGAGGGCCCTTCGGGGTCGCGCGGGGGGTCGGGAGAAGCTTTCTTT; CDR3aa: CSVEGPSGSRGGSGEAFF
abundance: once; j_gene: TRBJ1-1; v_gene: TRBV5-1; d_gene: TRBD1; CDR3nt: TGCGCCAGCAGCTTTCGACAGGGAGGGCCCACTGAAGCTTTCTTT; CDR3aa: CASSFRQGGPTEAFF
abundance: .; j_gene: TRBJ2-3; v_gene: TRBV30; d_gene: .; CDR3nt: TGTGCCTGGAGTAGCCTGACAGTTGGGTACGGAGATACGCAGTATTTT; CDR3aa: CAWSSLTVGYGDTQYF
abundance: .; j_gene: TRBJ1-5; v_gene: TRBV5-8; d_gene: TRBD1; CDR3nt: TGTGCCAGCAGCCCGGGACAGACCGCCAATCAGCCCCAGCATTTT; CDR3aa: CASSPGQTANQPQHF
abundance: .; j_gene: TRBJ1-2; v_gene: TRBV6-6; d_gene: .; CDR3nt: TGTGCCAGCAGTTACATGGAGGGTTCCTATGGCTACACCTTC; CDR3aa: CASSYMEGSYGYTF
abundance: .; j_gene: TRBJ1-5; v_gene: TRBV2; d_gene: .; CDR3nt: TGTGCCAGCAGTGAAGGGGGGGGGTTTCAGCCCCAGCATTTT; CDR3aa: CASSEGGGFQPQHF
abundance: .; j_gene: TRBJ1-2; v_gene: TRBV29-1; d_gene: .; CDR3nt: TGCAGCGTTGAAGGGATTCGGGGGCACAACTATGGCTACACCTTC; CDR3aa: CSVEGIRGHNYGYTF
abundance: .; j_gene: TRBJ1-1; v_gene: TRBV28; d_gene: .; CDR3nt: TGTGCCAGCAGGGTTCCACCAGGGATGAACACTGAAGCTTTCTTT; CDR3aa: CASRVPPGMNTEAFF
abundance: .; j_gene: TRBJ1-1; v_gene: TRBV10-3; d_gene: .; CDR3nt: TGTGCCATCAATAAGGGTGATGGCACTGAAGCTTTCTTT; CDR3aa: CAINKGDGTEAFF
abundance: .; j_gene: TRBJ2-1; v_gene: TRBV29-1; d_gene: .; CDR3nt: TGCAGCGGGGGCAACCAGGCCGGCAATGAGCAGTTCTTC; CDR3aa: CSGGNQAGNEQFF
abundance: few; j_gene: TRBJ1-2; v_gene: TRBV30; d_gene: .; CDR3nt: TGTGCCTGGAGTGGGGCACAGGAGCGATGGGGCTACACCTTC; CDR3aa: CAWSGAQERWGYTF
abundance: .; j_gene: TRBJ2-7; v_gene: TRBV15; d_gene: .; CDR3nt: TGTGCCACCAGCAGACGACGGGACGCGATGGGCGAGCAGTACTTC; CDR3aa: CATSRRRDAMGEQYF
abundance: .; j_gene: TRBJ1-4; v_gene: TRBV9; d_gene: .; CDR3nt: TGTGCCAGCAGCATGGGACGGCAAAGGAGGGAAAAACTGTTTTTT; CDR3aa: CASSMGRQRREKLFF
abundance: .; j_gene: TRBJ1-1; v_gene: TRBV28; d_gene: TRBD1; CDR3nt: TGTGCCAGCGGAGCTCCGGGACAGATGAACACTGAAGCTTTCTTT; CDR3aa: CASGAPGQMNTEAFF
abundance: .; j_gene: TRBJ1-1; v_gene: TRBV7-2; d_gene: .; CDR3nt: TGTGCCAGCAGCTTAACGGGTAAGGGTAACACTGAAGCTTTCTTT; CDR3aa: CASSLTGKGNTEAFF